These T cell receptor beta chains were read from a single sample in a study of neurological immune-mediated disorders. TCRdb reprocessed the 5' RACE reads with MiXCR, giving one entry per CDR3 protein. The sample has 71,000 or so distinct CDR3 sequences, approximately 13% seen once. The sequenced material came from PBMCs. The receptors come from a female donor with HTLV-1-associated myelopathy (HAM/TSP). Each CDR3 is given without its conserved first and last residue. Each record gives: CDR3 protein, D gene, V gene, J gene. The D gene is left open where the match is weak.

CDR3 protein: ASRKTGTASEAF; D gene: -; V gene: TRBV2; J gene: TRBJ1-1
CDR3 protein: ASSLEVQGAGTEAF; D gene: TRBD1; V gene: TRBV5-1; J gene: TRBJ1-1
CDR3 protein: ASSLKLAGGTDTQY; D gene: TRBD2; V gene: TRBV7-2; J gene: TRBJ2-3
CDR3 protein: ASSHRGPLAYEQY; D gene: TRBD1; V gene: TRBV6-5; J gene: TRBJ2-7
CDR3 protein: ASSLSGNQYSTDTQY; D gene: -; V gene: TRBV28; J gene: TRBJ2-3
CDR3 protein: SVAGTGRGDYGYT; D gene: TRBD1; V gene: TRBV29-1; J gene: TRBJ1-2
CDR3 protein: ASSQDRTGENYGYT; D gene: TRBD1; V gene: TRBV4-1; J gene: TRBJ1-2
CDR3 protein: ASSQDLLAGPHEQY; D gene: TRBD2; V gene: TRBV4-2; J gene: TRBJ2-7
CDR3 protein: ASSEGGGLVENIQY; D gene: TRBD2; V gene: TRBV5-1; J gene: TRBJ2-4
CDR3 protein: ASSALGGGELF; D gene: -; V gene: TRBV6-1; J gene: TRBJ2-2
CDR3 protein: ASSPPAGREQF; D gene: -; V gene: TRBV9; J gene: TRBJ2-1
CDR3 protein: ASSTLDRGHVEAF; D gene: TRBD1; V gene: TRBV28; J gene: TRBJ1-1
CDR3 protein: ASSLWGAPQSPDTQY; D gene: -; V gene: TRBV28; J gene: TRBJ2-3
CDR3 protein: ASSEQDRGPPLH; D gene: TRBD1; V gene: TRBV28; J gene: TRBJ1-6
CDR3 protein: ASSQGARTEAF; D gene: -; V gene: TRBV3-1; J gene: TRBJ1-1
CDR3 protein: ASSQTTGREGNQPQH; D gene: -; V gene: TRBV4-1; J gene: TRBJ1-5
CDR3 protein: ASSKTGGGADSPLH; D gene: TRBD1; V gene: TRBV6-1; J gene: TRBJ1-6
CDR3 protein: ASSLREGEGEQF; D gene: TRBD2; V gene: TRBV11-2; J gene: TRBJ2-1
CDR3 protein: ASSERGGTNIQY; D gene: TRBD2; V gene: TRBV6-1; J gene: TRBJ2-4
CDR3 protein: ASQFRGGAGDTQY; D gene: TRBD2; V gene: TRBV5-1; J gene: TRBJ2-3
CDR3 protein: ASSPAAGVGYEQF; D gene: TRBD2; V gene: TRBV4-2; J gene: TRBJ2-1
CDR3 protein: ASSLAARTIDTQY; D gene: -; V gene: TRBV7-9; J gene: TRBJ2-3
CDR3 protein: ASSGSPGRYEQY; D gene: -; V gene: TRBV5-1; J gene: TRBJ2-7
CDR3 protein: ASSGQIHADTQY; D gene: -; V gene: TRBV12-3/TRBV12-4; J gene: TRBJ2-3
CDR3 protein: ASSPDRNTDTQY; D gene: -; V gene: TRBV5-1; J gene: TRBJ2-3
CDR3 protein: ASSRYGDSPNEQF; D gene: TRBD1; V gene: TRBV4-1; J gene: TRBJ2-1
CDR3 protein: ASSFGGGTYEQY; D gene: -; V gene: TRBV5-6; J gene: TRBJ2-7
CDR3 protein: ASSPPRTGGGETQY; D gene: -; V gene: TRBV18; J gene: TRBJ2-5
CDR3 protein: ASGEEGGKTYEQY; D gene: -; V gene: TRBV3-1; J gene: TRBJ2-7
CDR3 protein: ASSLAPREQF; D gene: -; V gene: TRBV5-1; J gene: TRBJ2-1
CDR3 protein: SANNGGHNEKLF; D gene: -; V gene: TRBV20-1; J gene: TRBJ1-4